The 5 T cell receptor beta chains presented below share a single source sample, sequenced in a study of blood T cell repertoires in COVID-19. Profiled with immunoSEQ multiplex PCR; TCRdb holds only in-frame clones, not every one. The data show 150,000 to 200,000 clones, roughly nine tenths seen once. Sequencing was done on a sample of peripheral blood. The source is a woman aged 30 to 39 with active or convalescent COVID-19.

The V and J genes are TRBV12-5 and TRBJ1-1; the match to TRBD1 covers 11 bases. J lost 3 bases, V lost 1 base, and 13 bases had no gene match. Per germline, CDR1 LGHNT and CDR2 FRNRAP. CDR3 size: 19 residues. CDR3 nucleotides: TGTGCTAGTGGTTTGGACAGGACAGGGGGCGAAGGGAAGGACACTGAAGCTTTCTTT. Translation: CASGLDRTGGEGKDTEAFF. Drawing the rest from reference TRBV12-5 and TRBJ1-1, the complete variable domain is DARVTQTPRHKVTEMGQEVTMRCQPILGHNTVFWYRQTMMQGLELLAYFRNRAPLDDSGMPKDRFSAEMPDATLATLKIQPSEPRDSAVYFCASGLDRTGGEGKDTEAFFGQGTRLTVV.

The chain joins TRBV2 to TRBJ2-3, with 10 bases that match TRBD2. CDR3 length: 15 amino acids. The germline gives CDR1 SNHLY, CDR2 FYNNEI. V shed 5 bases, J shed 2 bases, and the junction held 4 bases outside the gene matches. CDR3 nucleotide sequence: TGTGCCAGCAGTAAGCGGGGGGGTGTCACAGATACGCAGTATTTT. Amino acids: CASSKRGGVTDTQYF.

The J gene is TRBJ1-6, the V gene TRBV7-2; the D gene is possibly TRBD1 (6 bases). Germline CDR1 and CDR2: SGHTA and FQGNSA. The ends were cut back, 1 base at V and 7 bases at J, with 11 bases in the middle. The CDR3 is 15 amino acids. CDR3 protein: CASSLDRVENSPLHF. CDR3 DNA sequence: TGTGCCAGCAGCTTAGACAGGGTCGAGAATTCACCCCTCCACTTT.

This clone has only one observation. V and J are TRBV7-9 and TRBJ2-7, with 7 positions matching TRBD1. J gave up 3 bases and V 5 bases, and 10 bases lay outside the gene matches. In germline, CDR1 is SEHNR, CDR2 FQNEAQ (reference sequence). The CDR3 has 15 residues. In nucleotides, the CDR3 is TGTGCCAGCAGCGGCCGGGACAGCCTTTACTACGAGCAGTACTTC. It translates to CASSGRDSLYYEQYF.

The rearrangement joins TRBV5-1 to TRBJ1-1, with D possibly TRBD1 on 6 matching bases. CDR3 size: 13 residues. CDR1 is SGHRS and CDR2 is YFSETQ in the germline V gene. Deletions cut 3 bases from V and 1 base from J, with 7 bases between. In DNA, the CDR3 is TGCGCCAGCAGCTGGACAGCGAACACTGAAGCTTTCTTT. This codes for CASSWTANTEAFF.